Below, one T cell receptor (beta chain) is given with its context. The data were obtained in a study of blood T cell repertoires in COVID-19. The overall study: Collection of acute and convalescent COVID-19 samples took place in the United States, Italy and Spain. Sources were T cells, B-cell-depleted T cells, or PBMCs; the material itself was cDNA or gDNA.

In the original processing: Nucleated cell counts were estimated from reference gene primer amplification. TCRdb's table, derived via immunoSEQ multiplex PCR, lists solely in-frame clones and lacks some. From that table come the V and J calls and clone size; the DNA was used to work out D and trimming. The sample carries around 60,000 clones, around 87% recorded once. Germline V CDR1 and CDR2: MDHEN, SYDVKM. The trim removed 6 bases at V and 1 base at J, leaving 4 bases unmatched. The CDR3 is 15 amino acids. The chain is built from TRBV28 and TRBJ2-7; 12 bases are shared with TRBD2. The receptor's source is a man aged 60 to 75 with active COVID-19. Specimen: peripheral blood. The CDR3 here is CASRSGLAGSYEQYF. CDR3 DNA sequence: TGTGCCAGCAGATCCGGACTAGCGGGGTCCTACGAGCAGTACTTC. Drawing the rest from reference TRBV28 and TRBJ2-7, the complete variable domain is DVKVTQSSRYLVKRTGEKVFLECVQDMDHENMFWYRQDPGLGLRLIYFSYDVKMKEKGDIPEGYSVSREKKERFSLILESASTNQTSMYLCASRSGLAGSYEQYFGPGTRLTVT.